Below, one T cell receptor (beta chain) is given with its context. There is no known antigen for this receptor. No quality values exist for individual bases; no much larger clone is one base distant. TCRbeta CDR3 regions were amplified from genomic DNA using the immunoSEQ Assay, a bias-controlled multiplex PCR. In the source study's methods: Nucleated cell counts per sample were estimated from amplification of reference gene primers within the assay. Sequence reads were collapsed and filtered to measure the absolute abundance of every unique TCRbeta CDR3 rearrangement. Productive Simpson clonality was computed per sample as the square root of Simpson's diversity index over productive rearrangements. TCRdb re-hosts the immuneACCESS table, in-frame sequences only. Its copies lack some clones; in the studies checked, an unresolved V gene accounts for under half of them, and the cause for the rest is not known. V, J and clone size derive from that table, while D and trimming were established from the DNA sequence. The table for this sample lists about 190,000 clones; approximately 81% of them were counted only once. The ten biggest clones cover about 10% of the sample.

The data are from a study of blood T cell repertoires in COVID-19 (TCRdb year 2020). About the full investigation: Collaborator samples came from the United States, Italy and Spain and covered acute and convalescent phases of COVID-19. The material from the prospective study consisted of cDNA or gDNA derived from T cells, B-cell-depleted T cells, or PBMCs. The dataset comprised deeply sampled blood TCRbeta repertoires from subjects exposed to, actively infected with, or recovered from COVID-19. The repertoires were released in a freely available public database intended as a resource for research on the immune response to SARS-CoV-2. Samples were obtained from the ongoing ImmuneRACE study (first 160 participants) and from roughly 1,300 subjects provided by 6 global collaborators. Nearly every sample came with metadata listing a de-identified subject ID, COVID-19 status, age in years and sex. HLA class I and class II types, where available, came from metadata supplied by the sample provider rather than from assay-based typing.

The germline V gene yields SGHRS for CDR1 and YFSETQ for CDR2. V was cut back by 5 bases and J by 1 base, leaving a gap of 12 bases between them. The CDR3 goes from the cysteine to the phenylalanine over 14 residues. Only the CDR3 DNA stays, 42 bases, in frame from base 1. On the study overall, not on this receptor specifically: The amount of clinical and demographic metadata varied by source and participant and was provided uncurated.

Each collaborating institution followed its own protocols to collect whole blood in K2EDTA tubes. For TCRbeta analysis, collaborators shipped samples as frozen whole blood, isolated PBMCs, or DNA extracted from either of those sample types. The clonotype comes from a woman of 80 years or more with active or convalescent COVID-19. The sequenced sample was peripheral blood. The V gene is TRBV5-1 and the J gene is TRBJ1-1; the D gene is perhaps TRBD1, from 5 matching bases. CDR3 reads: CASRVTEANTEAFF. The DNA is TGCGCCAGCAGAGTGACAGAGGCGAACACTGAAGCTTTCTTT.